Shown below are 10 T cell receptor beta chains from a single sample sequenced in a study of T cells in Graves' hyperthyroidism and ophthalmopathy. TCR beta CDR3 sequences were amplified from RNA transcripts. Carried out on the TCR CDR3, a first-round RT-PCR used the HTBI primer set. TCRdb reprocessed the multiplex PCR reads with MiXCR, giving one entry per CDR3 protein. The data contain around 690,000 distinct CDR3 sequences, 15% to 20% of them seen just once; the ten biggest clones take up around 15%. The sample was blood. Receptor source: a man aged 50 or older with Graves' hyperthyroidism.

This clonotype has at least ten counts. This chain links TRBV28 with TRBJ2-3; maybe TRBD2 (6 bases). Trimming took 6 bases from V and 2 from J, leaving 18 bases between them. The CDR3 totals 16 residues. Per the germline V gene, CDR1 is MDHEN and CDR2 is SYDVKM. Written as DNA, the CDR3 is TGTGCCAGCAGCCCCCTGGAGGGACGGGTCACAGATACGCAGTATTTT. This sequence encodes CASSPLEGRVTDTQYF.

This clonotype was counted between two and nine times. The rearrangement links TRBV6-1 to TRBJ2-7, with TRBD2 identical over 12 bases. The germline gives CDR1 MNHNS, CDR2 SASEGT. V was clipped by 7 bases and J by 4 bases; unmatched bases: 8. The CDR3 has 15 amino acids. The CDR3 sequence is CASTQTSGRWYEQYF. The CDR3 DNA reads TGTGCCAGCACTCAAACTAGCGGGAGGTGGTACGAGCAGTACTTC.

This clonotype was detected ten times or more. This rearrangement joins TRBV11-2 to TRBJ2-5; 9 nucleotides line up with TRBD2. V dropped 1 base and J dropped 4; count of bases not matched to a gene: 10. The CDR3 has 17 amino acids. Per the germline V gene, CDR1 is SGHAT and CDR2 is FQNNGV. CDR3 sequence reads: CASSLAETSGLRETQYF. The DNA for the CDR3 is TGTGCCAGCAGCTTAGCGGAGACTAGCGGTCTCAGAGAGACCCAGTACTTC.

The J gene is TRBJ1-3, the V gene TRBV6-1; a possible D gene is TRBD1 (6 bases). The V end was cut by 5 bases, the J end by 0 bases, with 20 bases between. The CDR3 length is 18 residues. CDR1 MNHNS and CDR2 SASEGT come from the germline V gene. The CDR3 nucleotides are TGTGCCAGCAGTTCACAGGGACCGAACCCGAACTCTGGAAACACCATATATTTT. This sequence encodes CASSSQGPNPNSGNTIYF.

The V call is TRBV20-1, the J call TRBJ1-4; 9 bases fit TRBD1. J was trimmed by 3 bases and V by 4 bases; bases with no gene match: 18. The CDR3 totals 19 residues. The germline gives CDR1 DFQATT, CDR2 SNEGSKA (reference sequence). The CDR3 DNA reads TGCAGTGCTACTTTCCCCGGGACAGGGTTTTGGGGTCCTAATGAAAAACTGTTTTTT. Protein: CSATFPGTGFWGPNEKLFF.

This clonotype has at least ten counts. This chain joins TRBV28 and TRBJ2-1; 8 bases match TRBD1. This CDR3 spans 14 amino acids. Germline V gene lookup returns CDR1 MDHEN and CDR2 SYDVKM. Unmatched junction bases numbered 9, after V lost 7 bases and J lost 7 bases. The CDR3 loop reads CASKGTGPWNEQFF. The CDR3 DNA reads as TGTGCCAGCAAGGGGACAGGCCCTTGGAATGAGCAGTTCTTC.

This clonotype was detected ten times or more. This chain connects TRBV20-1 to TRBJ2-3; 7 positions agree with TRBD2. Trimming took 5 bases from V and 5 from J; bases not matched to a gene: 16. CDR1 is DFQATT and CDR2 is SNEGSKA in the germline V gene (reference sequence). There are 16 residues in the CDR3. CDR3 in amino acids: CSAGAVRTSDQDTQYF. The CDR3 region has the DNA TGCAGTGCTGGGGCGGTTAGAACTAGCGATCAAGATACGCAGTATTTT.

The CDR3 sequence: CASSMGGALTYEQYF. The CDR3 DNA reads as TGCGCCAGCAGCATGGGGGGCGCTTTGACCTACGAGCAGTACTTC. The chain uses TRBV5-1 and TRBJ2-7; D is possibly TRBD1 or TRBD2 (6 bases each). The CDR3 totals 15 residues. CDR1 is SGHRS and CDR2 is YFSETQ in the germline V gene. Deletions cut 4 bases from V and 2 bases from J, with 16 bases between. Full variable domain (rest looked up from reference TRBV5-1 and TRBJ2-7): KAGVTQTPRYLIKTRGQQVTLSCSPISGHRSVSWYQQTPGQGLQFLFEYFSETQRNKGNFPGRFSGRQFSNSRSEMNVSTLELGDSALYLCASSMGGALTYEQYFGPGTRLTVT.

This clonotype showed up many times. This chain connects TRBV27 to TRBJ2-7; perhaps TRBD2 as D (7 bases). The CDR3 sequence is 13 residues long. Trimming left V 5 bases short and J 5 bases short, with 13 bases between. Germline-derived CDR1 and CDR2 are MNHEY and SMNVEV (reference sequence). The CDR3 DNA reads as TGTGCCAGCAGTCCTAGGGGGGGCAACGAGCAGTACTTC. Translation: CASSPRGGNEQYF.

In its sample, this clonotype was seen many times. The V gene is TRBV29-1, the J gene TRBJ2-7, with a possible D match to TRBD1 (5 bases). The CDR3 is 14 amino acids. Germline V CDR1 and CDR2: SQVTM, ANQGSEA. Between the trimmed V and J ends, which lost 2 bases and 2 bases, there was a span of 13 bases. CDR3 nucleotides: TGCAGCGTTGAACTGCAGGGAATCACCTACGAGCAGTACTTC. Translating gives CSVELQGITYEQYF.